The entry that follows covers one T cell receptor beta chain sequence. TCRdb itself ran the 5' RACE reads through MiXCR, one entry per CDR3 protein. This table holds about 620,000 distinct CDR3 sequences, over 15% found once. The trim removed 6 bases at V and 4 bases at J, leaving 11 bases unmatched. Germline values: CDR1 MNHEY, CDR2 SVGAGI. The CDR3 is 15 amino acids. These data are taken from a study of T-cell memory formation after mild COVID-19. V usage is TRBV6-5 and J usage is TRBJ2-5; 7 bases are shared with TRBD2. This sequence was found in an adult woman who had mild COVID-19 (a few samples of this study predate the infection). Cell type and time point are not known. The sequencing input was PBMCs or a T cell subset sorted from them (not recorded which). The CDR3 region is CASRNRTSIVETQYF. The CDR3, as DNA: TGTGCCAGCAGGAACAGGACTAGTATAGTAGAGACCCAGTACTTC.